This passage covers 14 T cell receptor beta chains from one sample sequenced in a study of blood T cell repertoires in COVID-19. Clones were read by immunoSEQ multiplex PCR, and TCRdb kept only the in-frame ones, dropping some. The table includes approximately 200,000 clones, approximately 81% detected once. What was sequenced was PBMCs or T cells enriched from blood (not recorded which). These receptors were collected from a man aged 35-49 years who had recovered from COVID-19.

This clone was observed a handful of times. The chain links TRBV24-1 to TRBJ2-5; a possible D gene is TRBD2 (6 bases). The V end was cut by 4 bases, the J end by 2 bases, with 13 bases between. Germline lookup yields CDR1 KGHDR and CDR2 SFDVKD. The CDR3 has 15 residues. CDR3 loop: CATSDPGGLQETQYF. The CDR3 coding sequence is TGTGCCACCAGTGACCCCGGGGGTTTACAAGAGACCCAGTACTTC.

The CDR3, as DNA: TGTGCCAGCAGTGCTTATGGAGGGACAGGGGGACACACCATATATTTT. Amino acids: CASSAYGGTGGHTIYF. This chain uses TRBV2 with TRBJ1-3; 11 bases fit TRBD1. Germline-derived CDR1 and CDR2 are SNHLY and FYNNEI. CDR3 size: 16 residues. The V segment lost 4 bases and the J segment 8 bases; nucleotides outside the gene matches: 10.

The chain uses TRBV19 and TRBJ1-5, with 8 bases matching TRBD1. The ends lost 6 bases at V and 0 bases at J; junction bases unmatched: 16. The CDR3 spans 19 residues. Germline CDR1 and CDR2: LNHDA and SQIVND (reference sequence). The CDR3 DNA is TGTGCCAGTAGAAAGGGGTGGACAGGGAAAGAAGATAGCAATCAGCCCCAGCATTTT. Protein: CASRKGWTGKEDSNQPQHF. Full variable domain (remainder filled in from reference TRBV19 and TRBJ1-5): DGGITQSPKYLFRKEGQNVTLSCEQNLNHDAMYWYRQDPGQGLRLIYYSQIVNDFQKGDIAEGYSVSREKKESFPLTVTSAQKNPTAFYLCASRKGWTGKEDSNQPQHFGDGTRLSIL.

This chain joins TRBV18 and TRBJ2-7; TRBD2 is a possible D gene (5 bases). Germline assignment: CDR1 KGHSH and CDR2 LQKENI. This CDR3 has 17 residues. The V gene lost 3 bases and the J gene lost 4 bases, with 22 bases spanning the gap. CDR3 in DNA: TGTGCCAGCTCACCGAATCCGACTCCGGCTAGCTATTACGAGCAGTACTTC. Its protein product is CASSPNPTPASYYEQYF.

About this clone: Within the sample, other DNA sequences also encode this same CDR3. The rearrangement uses TRBV27 and TRBJ2-1, with D perhaps matching TRBD2 (6 bases). This CDR3 contains 12 residues. Trimming removed 6 bases from V and 8 bases from J, with 11 bases in between. CDR1 and CDR2 from the germline V gene are MNHEY and SMNVEV (reference sequence). The CDR3 loop reads CASSNGGYEQFF. DNA for the CDR3: TGTGCCAGCAGCAACGGGGGATATGAGCAGTTCTTC.

Of note for this clone: This same CDR3 is encoded by further DNA sequences in the sample. The CDR3 reads CASSQGSGVETQYF. The CDR3 DNA reads TGTGCCAGCAGCCAAGGTTCGGGAGTTGAGACCCAGTACTTC. The gene calls are TRBV3-1 (or the pseudogene TRBV3-2) and TRBJ2-5; possible D gene TRBD2, 6 bases. The V and J ends lost 1 base and 5 bases respectively, with 11 bases between them. Germline CDR1 is LGHDT and CDR2 is YNNKEL (reference sequence). This CDR3 contains 14 residues.

The gene calls are TRBV4-2 and TRBJ2-2, with 11 bases that match TRBD2. V lost 3 bases and J lost 5; bases outside the gene matches: 2. The germline CDR1 and CDR2 sequences are LGHNA and YNFKEQ. The CDR3 totals 15 residues. This chain's CDR3 is CASSHSGRGTGELFF. CDR3 nucleotides: TGTGCCAGCAGCCATAGCGGGAGGGGAACCGGGGAGCTGTTTTTT.

This chain connects TRBV19 to TRBJ2-5; 8 bases are a match to TRBD1. The CDR3 is 13 amino acids. Germline loops: CDR1 LNHDA, CDR2 SQIVND (reference sequence). Trimming removed 4 bases from V and 4 bases from J; junction bases left unmatched: 2. The CDR3 DNA is TGTGCCAGTAGTACAGGACAGGGAGAGACCCAGTACTTC. This encodes CASSTGQGETQYF.

The chain carries TRBV15 and TRBJ2-3, with D possibly TRBD2 on 6 matching bases. Trimming left V 5 bases short and J 4 bases short, with 16 bases between. The CDR3 spans 15 residues. Germline assignment: CDR1 LNHNV and CDR2 YYDKDF (reference sequence). CDR3 DNA sequence: TGTGCCACCAGCCATCCTACGACTAGTTCAGATACGCAGTATTTT. Translation gives CATSHPTTSSDTQYF.

The chain links TRBV13 to TRBJ2-1, with 14 bases that match TRBD2. Germline CDR1 PRHDT, CDR2 FYEKMQ (reference sequence). The length of the CDR3 is 23 residues. The ends lost 11 bases at V and 0 bases at J; junction bases unmatched: 27. The CDR3 spells CAPCGGGTSGRHHRQSSYNEQFF. Here the CDR3 DNA reads TGTGCCCCCTGTGGGGGGGGGACTAGCGGGAGACACCACAGACAGAGCTCCTACAATGAGCAGTTCTTC.

The chain links TRBV3-1 (or the pseudogene TRBV3-2) to TRBJ1-1; perhaps TRBD1 as D (6 bases). The CDR3 is made up of 14 amino acids. V was cut by 6 bases and J by 3 bases, with 14 bases left in between. Per the germline V gene, CDR1 is LGHDT and CDR2 is YNNKEL (reference sequence). The CDR3 reads CASRETQGYTEAFF. In nucleotides, the CDR3 is TGTGCCAGCAGGGAAACCCAGGGGTACACTGAAGCTTTCTTT.

V is TRBV21-1 and J is TRBJ2-7; the table's D call, TRBD2, was not checked against the DNA. TRBV21-1 is a pseudogene locus. The CDR3 loop spans 16 amino acids. The DNA for the CDR3 is TGTGCCAGCAAGGGGGCTAGCGGGAGGAGCTCCTACGAGCAGTACTTC. Residues: CASKGASGRSSYEQYF.

This chain uses TRBV7-9 with TRBJ1-1, with TRBD1 identical over 7 bases. CDR1 and CDR2 from the germline V gene are SEHNR and FQNEAQ (reference sequence). V gave up 6 bases and J gave up 5 bases; unmatched junction bases: 15. The CDR3 has 16 residues. The CDR3 sequence is CASRTGQAITGTEAFF. Here the CDR3 DNA reads TGTGCCAGCAGAACCGGACAGGCCATAACTGGGACTGAAGCTTTCTTT.

The rearrangement joins TRBV19 to TRBJ1-1; possibly TRBD1 for D (6 bases). The germline V and J ends were trimmed by 5 bases and 3 bases, with 7 bases remaining between them. CDR3 length: 12 residues. From germline, CDR1 is LNHDA and CDR2 SQIVND (reference sequence). The CDR3 nucleotides read TGTGCCAGTAGTCCAGGGGACACTGAAGCTTTCTTT. Protein: CASSPGDTEAFF.